Below are 31 T cell receptor beta chains sequenced from a single sample in a study of blood T cell repertoires in COVID-19. Assay: immunoSEQ multiplex PCR; the TCRdb copy retains only in-frame clones and omits some. The top ten clones hold 15% to 20% of a sample with 150,000 to 200,000 clones, about 72% of them seen once. The specimen sequenced was PBMCs or T cells enriched from blood (not recorded which). These receptor sequences come from a woman aged 50 to 60 who had recovered from COVID-19.

This clone showed up just once. The chain employs TRBV7-2 and TRBJ2-3, with D possibly TRBD1 on 6 matching bases. V was pared by 5 bases and J by 5 bases, with 11 bases between. Looked up from germline, CDR1 is SGHTA and CDR2 is FQGNSA. The CDR3 extends over 13 amino acids. The CDR3 bases are TGTGCCAGCAGCGCTCAGGGGATAGATACGCAGTATTTT. Its translation is CASSAQGIDTQYF. Variable domain in full (rest from reference TRBV7-2 and TRBJ2-3): GAGVSQSPSNKVTEKGKDVELRCDPISGHTALYWYRQSLGQGLEFLIYFQGNSAPDKSGLPSDRFSAERTGGSVSTLTIQRTQQEDSAVYLCASSAQGIDTQYFGPGTRLTVL.

The table lists this clone with a count of one. The chain carries TRBV7-8 and TRBJ1-2; TRBD1 matches 10 bases. V trimming: 4 bases; J trimming: 0 bases; junction bases outside the gene matches: 8. The CDR3 loop spans 17 amino acids. The germline gives CDR1 SGHVS, CDR2 FQNEAQ. The CDR3 DNA sequence: TGTGCCAGCAGCTCACGGGGACAGGGGACGTCTAACTATGGCTACACCTTC. Protein product: CASSSRGQGTSNYGYTF.

The DNA for the CDR3 is TGCGCCAGCAGCCAAACCGGGGGACTAGCGGGAACTCTCGGTGAGCAGTTCTTC. Amino acid sequence: CASSQTGGLAGTLGEQFF. The chain carries TRBV4-1 and TRBJ2-1, with 13 bases identical to TRBD2. Germline trimming cut 2 bases from V and 9 bases from J; bases unmatched to any gene: 13. CDR1 is MGHRA, CDR2 YSYEKL, per germline. The CDR3 spans 18 residues.

The genes are TRBV18 and TRBJ2-7, with D uncertain. The V gene lost 0 bases and the J gene lost 3 bases, with 6 bases spanning the gap. CDR1 is KGHSH, CDR2 LQKENI, per germline. CDR3 length: 13 residues. The DNA for the CDR3 is TGTGCCAGCTCACCACCGTCGGGCTACGAGCAGTACTTC. Amino acid sequence: CASSPPSGYEQYF.

This clone was counted once. The chain carries TRBV7-3 and TRBJ2-2, with 11 bases fitting TRBD2. CDR1 is SGHTA, CDR2 FQGTGA, per germline. The CDR3 covers 19 residues. V dropped 4 bases and J dropped 2; count of bases not matched to a gene: 12. CDR3 in amino acids: CASSYRLAGSLTNTGELFF. Here the CDR3 DNA reads TGTGCCAGCAGCTATCGACTAGCGGGAAGTCTCACAAACACCGGGGAGCTGTTTTTT.

This chain links TRBV18 with TRBJ2-7, with 9 nucleotides matching TRBD2. Germline CDR1 and CDR2: KGHSH and LQKENI. Unmatched junction bases numbered 8, after V lost 6 bases and J lost 2 bases. The CDR3 contains 15 residues. The CDR3 bases are TGTGCCAGCTCCCCGGGTAGCGGGAGAACCTACGAGCAGTACTTC. This encodes CASSPGSGRTYEQYF.

This rearrangement joins TRBV5-1 to TRBJ2-1; the match to TRBD2 covers 13 bases. Germline CDR1 reads SGHRS; CDR2 reads YFSETQ. V lost 0 bases, J lost 5 bases, and 2 bases stayed unmatched. The CDR3 sequence is 16 residues long. CDR3 protein: CASSLVTSGRDNEQFF. CDR3 coding DNA: TGCGCCAGCAGCTTGGTTACTAGCGGGAGGGACAATGAGCAGTTCTTC.

CDR3 residues: CASSQGLGLAGAGANVLTF. The CDR3 DNA is TGTGCCAGCAGCCAAGGGTTAGGACTAGCGGGAGCTGGGGCCAACGTCCTGACTTTC. V gene TRBV3-1 (or the pseudogene TRBV3-2) combines with J gene TRBJ2-6; 13 positions match TRBD2. The V gene end was trimmed by 1 base and the J gene end by 2 bases; junction bases not matched to a gene: 5. Looked up from germline, CDR1 is LGHDT and CDR2 is YNNKEL (reference sequence). The CDR3 covers 19 residues.

The chain uses TRBV5-1 and TRBJ2-5, with 12 bases lining up with TRBD2. Germline loops: CDR1 SGHRS, CDR2 YFSETQ. CDR3 size: 17 residues. Trimming at V came to 0 bases and at J to 5 bases, leaving 8 bases not matched to a gene. CDR3 amino acids: CASSLGASGRASETQYF. CDR3 DNA: TGCGCCAGCAGCTTGGGGGCTAGCGGGAGGGCCTCTGAGACCCAGTACTTC.

This chain links TRBV24-1 with TRBJ2-6; a possible D gene is TRBD1 (5 bases). There are 15 residues in the CDR3. Trimming pared 7 bases from V and 2 bases from J, leaving 11 bases between. The germline V gene encodes CDR1 KGHDR and CDR2 SFDVKD. The CDR3 spells CATSPQGPGANVLTF. The CDR3 nucleotides read TGTGCCACCAGCCCCCAGGGTCCTGGGGCCAACGTCCTGACTTTC.

The chain couples TRBV28 to TRBJ2-3, with 13 bases fitting TRBD2. Germline CDR1 MDHEN, CDR2 SYDVKM. The ends lost 2 bases at V and 7 bases at J; junction bases unmatched: 3. The CDR3 is 15 residues long. CDR3 DNA: TGTGCCAGCAGTTTAGGGACTAGCGGGATCAATACGCAGTATTTT. Translated, it gives CASSLGTSGINTQYF.

V gene TRBV5-1 combines with J gene TRBJ2-7; D possibly corresponds to TRBD1 (5 bases). Trimming removed 4 bases at V and 5 bases at J, with 16 bases between. There are 14 residues in the CDR3. Germline assignment: CDR1 SGHRS and CDR2 YFSETQ. CDR3: CASSHRQLSDEQYF. The DNA for the CDR3 is TGCGCCAGCAGCCACAGACAGCTGTCGGACGAGCAGTACTTC.

This clone was seen once. V usage is TRBV29-1 and J usage is TRBJ2-3; 7 nucleotides align to TRBD2. The CDR3 contains 14 residues. Trimming removed 6 bases from V and 2 bases from J; junction bases left unmatched: 8. CDR1 is SQVTM, CDR2 ANQGSEA, per germline. The CDR3 here is CSVKPGTTTDTQYF. The DNA of the CDR3 is TGCAGCGTGAAACCCGGGACTACCACAGATACGCAGTATTTT.

The rearrangement uses TRBV5-4 and TRBJ2-1; 8 bases match TRBD2. V lost 4 bases and J lost 5; bases outside the gene matches: 11. CDR3 size: 16 residues. Germline-derived CDR1 and CDR2 are SGHNT and YYREEE (reference sequence). This CDR3 reads CASSRPGGSGDNEQFF. As DNA, the CDR3 is TGTGCCAGCAGCCGGCCCGGGGGTAGCGGGGACAATGAGCAGTTCTTC.

The chain uses TRBV6-5 and TRBJ2-1, with 9 positions matching TRBD1. In germline, CDR1 is MNHEY, CDR2 SVGAGI. The CDR3 runs 15 residues. The J segment lost 6 bases and the V segment lost 2 bases, leaving 5 bases of the junction unmatched. CDR3 region: CASSYPTGGTNEQFF. The CDR3 DNA reads as TGTGCCAGCAGTTACCCGACAGGGGGAACCAATGAGCAGTTCTTC.

V and J are TRBV3-1 (or the pseudogene TRBV3-2) and TRBJ2-1, with 10 bases aligning to TRBD2. CDR3 size: 15 residues. Germline V gene sequence: CDR1 LGHDT, CDR2 YNNKEL (reference sequence). J gave up 10 bases and V 6 bases, and 12 bases lay outside the gene matches. CDR3 bases: TGTGCCAGCAGGCCAGCGGGAGGGCCATCTATCGAGCAGTTCTTC. It translates to CASRPAGGPSIEQFF.

The chain joins TRBV28 to TRBJ1-2; no firm D call. V was shortened by 3 bases and J by 2 bases, with 10 bases between the two germline ends. The V gene's germline CDR1 is MDHEN and CDR2 SYDVKM. The CDR3 totals 14 residues. In nucleotides, the CDR3 is TGTGCCAGCAGTTTGGGCAGACAAAACTATGGCTACACCTTC. It specifies CASSLGRQNYGYTF.

The rearrangement uses TRBV28 and TRBJ1-2, with TRBD1 identical over 10 bases. V dropped 6 bases and J dropped 2; count of bases not matched to a gene: 3. The CDR3 has 14 residues. Germline CDR1 and CDR2: MDHEN and SYDVKM. The CDR3 sequence: CASSTGQGNYGYTF. CDR3 DNA: TGTGCCAGCAGCACGGGACAGGGGAACTATGGCTACACCTTC.

The CDR3 protein is CASSQAGFSALTSTDTQYF. The CDR3 nucleotides read TGTGCCAGCAGCCAAGCTGGATTTTCAGCCTTGACTAGCACAGATACGCAGTATTTT. The chain has TRBV3-1 (or the pseudogene TRBV3-2) and TRBJ2-3; D not resolved. CDR1 and CDR2 from the germline V gene are LGHDT and YNNKEL (reference sequence). The CDR3 is made up of 19 amino acids. The V end lost 1 base, the J end lost 0 bases, and 20 bases lay between the germline ends.

The gene calls are TRBV7-8 and TRBJ1-2; 9 bases fit TRBD1. From germline, CDR1 is SGHVS and CDR2 FQNEAQ. CDR3 length equals 15 residues. V lost 1 base to trimming and J lost 6 bases; unmatched junction nucleotides: 6. The chain's CDR3 is CASSLEGTGRNGYTF. The CDR3 DNA follows: TGTGCCAGCAGCTTAGAAGGGACAGGGAGAAATGGCTACACCTTC.

A single count supports this clone. The V and J genes are TRBV19 and TRBJ1-6, with D perhaps matching TRBD1 (5 bases). The CDR3 has 12 amino acids. Looked up from germline, CDR1 is LNHDA and CDR2 is SQIVND (reference sequence). V was clipped by 10 bases and J by 9 bases, with 13 bases between them. This CDR3 reads CATKDIFSPLHF. The CDR3 region has the DNA TGTGCCACAAAGGACATTTTTTCACCCCTCCACTTT.

This chain links TRBV30 with TRBJ2-3; D may be TRBD1 (5 bases). The CDR3 has 16 residues. CDR1 and CDR2 (germline): GTSNPN, SVGIG (reference sequence). V shed 0 bases and J shed 1 base, with 14 bases lying between them. The CDR3 coding sequence is TGTGCCTGGAGTGTCAACAGGACCCCGGGCACAGATACGCAGTATTTT. It is translated as CAWSVNRTPGTDTQYF.

The chain joins TRBV7-3 to TRBJ2-2; the D is unclear. This CDR3 spans 14 amino acids. The germline CDR1 and CDR2 sequences are SGHTA and FQGTGA. V lost 0 bases to trimming and J lost 4 bases, with 6 bases between them. The CDR3 spells CASSLTSITGELFF. CDR3 nucleotide sequence: TGTGCCAGCAGCTTAACGTCCATCACCGGGGAGCTGTTTTTT.

The CDR3 sequence is CASSPSGTGFHEQFF. The CDR3 DNA reads as TGTGCCAGCAGCCCTTCCGGGACAGGGTTCCATGAGCAGTTCTTC. The V gene is TRBV28, the J gene TRBJ2-1; 9 nucleotides agree with TRBD1. V lost 6 bases to trimming and J lost 8 bases; unmatched junction nucleotides: 11. There are 15 residues in the CDR3. CDR1 is MDHEN, CDR2 SYDVKM, per germline.

The chain carries TRBV30 and TRBJ1-4; 7 bases match TRBD1. Germline lookup yields CDR1 GTSNPN and CDR2 SVGIG (reference sequence). V gave up 2 bases and J gave up 3 bases; unmatched junction bases: 9. The CDR3 loop spans 16 amino acids. CDR3 DNA sequence: TGTGCCTGGAGTATGAAAACGACAGGGTCTAATGAAAAACTGTTTTTT. It is translated as CAWSMKTTGSNEKLFF.

The V call is TRBV18, the J call TRBJ2-5, with D perhaps TRBD2 (5 bases). The V gene's germline CDR1 is KGHSH and CDR2 LQKENI. The V end lost 1 base, the J end lost 4 bases, and 10 bases lay between the germline ends. The CDR3 is 14 amino acids. The DNA for the CDR3 is TGTGCCAGCTCACCACAGCGGTGGTTAGAGACCCAGTACTTC. This sequence encodes CASSPQRWLETQYF. Full variable domain (missing parts from reference TRBV18 and TRBJ2-5): NAGVMQNPRHLVRRRGQEARLRCSPMKGHSHVYWYRQLPEEGLKFMVYLQKENIIDESGMPKERFSAEFPKEGPSILRIQQVVRGDSAAYFCASSPQRWLETQYFGPGTRLLVL.

V and J are TRBV28 and TRBJ2-7, with 7 bases lining up with TRBD2. The CDR3 is 13 residues long. V shed 7 bases, J shed 6 bases, and the junction held 9 bases outside the gene matches. The germline V gene has CDR1 MDHEN and CDR2 SYDVKM. The CDR3 sequence is CASTPSGALEQYF. The CDR3 DNA follows: TGTGCCAGCACCCCTAGCGGAGCCCTCGAGCAGTACTTC.

This clone has more than one count but fewer than ten. This rearrangement joins TRBV29-1 to TRBJ1-2, with a weak D call TRBD1 (5 bases). The germline V and J ends were trimmed by 4 bases and 6 bases, with 6 bases remaining between them. From germline, CDR1 is SQVTM and CDR2 ANQGSEA. The CDR3 runs to 10 residues. The CDR3 nucleotides read TGCAGCGTTGTAGGGGATGGCTACACCTTC. Encoded protein: CSVVGDGYTF.

This chain connects TRBV10-3 to TRBJ2-5; 8 nucleotides align to TRBD2. The junction had 5 bases not matched to a gene; V was cut back by 8 bases and J by 3 bases. CDR3 length: 13 residues. In germline, CDR1 is ENHRY, CDR2 SYGVKD. This chain's CDR3 is CAIQEREKETQYF. CDR3 bases: TGTGCCATCCAGGAGCGGGAGAAAGAGACCCAGTACTTC.

The genes are TRBV27 and TRBJ2-5; 7 bases fit TRBD2. The germline V gene encodes CDR1 MNHEY and CDR2 SMNVEV (reference sequence). Trimming at V came to 3 bases and at J to 5 bases, leaving 9 bases not matched to a gene. The CDR3 has 15 residues. The CDR3 nucleotides read TGTGCCAGCAGTTTTGAGGGAGGGCGGTGGGAGACCCAGTACTTC. Encoded protein: CASSFEGGRWETQYF.

The chain couples TRBV18 to TRBJ1-1, with D perhaps matching TRBD1 (6 bases). Trimming pared 2 bases from V and 0 bases from J, leaving 10 bases between. The CDR3 spans 15 residues. Germline assignment: CDR1 KGHSH and CDR2 LQKENI. CDR3 sequence (DNA): TGTGCCAGCTCACCATCGGACAGCTTGAACACTGAAGCTTTCTTT. Its protein product is CASSPSDSLNTEAFF.